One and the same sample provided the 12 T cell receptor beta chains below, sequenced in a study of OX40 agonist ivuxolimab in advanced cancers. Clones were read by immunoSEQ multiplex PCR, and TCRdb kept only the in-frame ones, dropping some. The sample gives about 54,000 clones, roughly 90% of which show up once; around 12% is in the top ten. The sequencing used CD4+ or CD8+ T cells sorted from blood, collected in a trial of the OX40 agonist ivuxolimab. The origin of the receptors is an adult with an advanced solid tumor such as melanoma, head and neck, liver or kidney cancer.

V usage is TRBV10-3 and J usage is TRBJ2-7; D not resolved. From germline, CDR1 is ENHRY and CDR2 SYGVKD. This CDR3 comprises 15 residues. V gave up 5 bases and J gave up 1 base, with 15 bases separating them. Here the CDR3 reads CAISTRSEQSYEQYF. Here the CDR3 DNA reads TGTGCCATCAGTACCCGTAGTGAACAGTCCTACGAGCAGTACTTC.

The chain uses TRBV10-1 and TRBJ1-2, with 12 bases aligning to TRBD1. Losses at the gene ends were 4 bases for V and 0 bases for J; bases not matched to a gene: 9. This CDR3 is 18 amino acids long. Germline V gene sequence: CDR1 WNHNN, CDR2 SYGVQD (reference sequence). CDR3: CASSVRDRGQGANYGYTF. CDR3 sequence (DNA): TGCGCCAGCAGTGTCCGGGACAGGGGGCAAGGAGCTAACTATGGCTACACCTTC.

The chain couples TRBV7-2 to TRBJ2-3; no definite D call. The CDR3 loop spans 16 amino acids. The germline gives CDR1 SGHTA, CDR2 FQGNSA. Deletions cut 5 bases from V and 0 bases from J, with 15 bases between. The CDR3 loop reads CASSRRQPISTDTQYF. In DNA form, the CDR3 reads TGTGCCAGCAGCCGGCGTCAACCCATAAGCACAGATACGCAGTATTTT.

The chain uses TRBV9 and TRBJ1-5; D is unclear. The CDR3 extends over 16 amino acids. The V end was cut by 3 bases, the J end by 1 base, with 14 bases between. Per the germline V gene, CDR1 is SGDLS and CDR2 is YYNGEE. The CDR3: CASSAGPGRSNQPQHF. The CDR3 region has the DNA TGTGCCAGCAGCGCGGGCCCAGGAAGGAGCAATCAGCCCCAGCATTTT.

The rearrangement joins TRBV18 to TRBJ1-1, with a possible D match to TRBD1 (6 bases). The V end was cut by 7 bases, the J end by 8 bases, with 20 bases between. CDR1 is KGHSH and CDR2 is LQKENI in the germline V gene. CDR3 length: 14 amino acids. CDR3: CASLDQGTGSEAFF. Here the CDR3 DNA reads TGTGCCAGCTTAGACCAAGGCACAGGGAGCGAAGCTTTCTTT.

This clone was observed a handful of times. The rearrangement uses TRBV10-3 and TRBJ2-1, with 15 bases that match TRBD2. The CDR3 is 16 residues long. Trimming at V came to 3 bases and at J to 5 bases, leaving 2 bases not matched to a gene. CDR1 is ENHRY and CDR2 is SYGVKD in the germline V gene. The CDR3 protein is CAISDGLAGGDNEQFF. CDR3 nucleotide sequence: TGTGCCATCAGTGATGGACTAGCGGGAGGGGACAATGAGCAGTTCTTC.

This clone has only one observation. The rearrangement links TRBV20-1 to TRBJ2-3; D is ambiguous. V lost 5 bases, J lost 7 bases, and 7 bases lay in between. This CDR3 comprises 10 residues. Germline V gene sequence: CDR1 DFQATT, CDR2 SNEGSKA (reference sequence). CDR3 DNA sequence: TGCAGTGCTCGCCGAAATACGCAGTATTTT. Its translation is CSARRNTQYF.

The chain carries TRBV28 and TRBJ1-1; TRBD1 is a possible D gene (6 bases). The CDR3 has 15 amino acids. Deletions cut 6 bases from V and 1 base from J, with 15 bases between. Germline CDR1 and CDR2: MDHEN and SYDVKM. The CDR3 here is CASRPLGGANTEAFF. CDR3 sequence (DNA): TGTGCCAGCAGACCCTTGGGGGGCGCGAACACTGAAGCTTTCTTT.

The CDR3 is CASSLGPRTEAFF. In DNA, the CDR3 is TGTGCCAGCAGCTTAGGTCCCCGCACTGAAGCTTTCTTT. This chain links TRBV7-2 with TRBJ1-1; D unresolved. The CDR3 spans 13 residues. The germline V gene encodes CDR1 SGHTA and CDR2 FQGNSA. Trimming pared 1 base from V and 4 bases from J, leaving 7 bases between.

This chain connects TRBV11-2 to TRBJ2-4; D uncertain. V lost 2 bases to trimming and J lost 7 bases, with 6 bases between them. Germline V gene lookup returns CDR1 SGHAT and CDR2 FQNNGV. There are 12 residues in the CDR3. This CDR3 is CASSLLGNIQYF. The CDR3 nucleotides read TGTGCCAGCAGCTTACTAGGGAACATTCAGTACTTC.

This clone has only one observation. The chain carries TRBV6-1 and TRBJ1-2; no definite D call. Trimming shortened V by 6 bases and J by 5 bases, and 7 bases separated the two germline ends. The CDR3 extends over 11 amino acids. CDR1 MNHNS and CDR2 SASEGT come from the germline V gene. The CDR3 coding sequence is TGTGCCAGCAGGCGGGAGTATGGCTACACCTTC. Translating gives CASRREYGYTF.

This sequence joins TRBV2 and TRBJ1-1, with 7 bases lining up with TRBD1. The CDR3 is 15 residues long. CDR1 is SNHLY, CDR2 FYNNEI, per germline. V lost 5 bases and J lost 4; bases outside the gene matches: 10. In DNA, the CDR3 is TGTGCCAGCAGTAGGTCAACAGGGGTGGGCACTGAAGCTTTCTTT. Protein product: CASSRSTGVGTEAFF.